This T cell receptor beta chain emerged from a study of early T cells in non-severe SARS-CoV-2 infection. Individual cDNA molecules were tagged with unique molecular identifiers. TCRdb analysed the 5' RACE reads with MiXCR anew, one entry per CDR3 protein. The table includes 90,000 to 130,000 distinct CDR3 sequences, 9% to 13% detected once. The V gene lost 6 bases and the J gene lost 4 bases, with 15 bases spanning the gap. CDR1 MDHEN and CDR2 SYDVKM come from the germline V gene. The CDR3 spans 14 residues. The V call is TRBV28, the J call TRBJ2-5; D not resolved. Sequenced material: whole blood. This TCR derives from an adult who was a healthcare worker with PCR-confirmed SARS-CoV-2 infection or an uninfected control (not recorded which). CDR3 loop: CASSHSTPGETQYF. The DNA of the CDR3 is TGTGCCAGCAGCCACTCCACTCCGGGAGAGACCCAGTACTTC.